Reported below is one T cell receptor beta chain. Its target is not known. TCRdb re-called the 5' RACE reads with MiXCR, one entry per CDR3 protein. The sample carries 1.5 million to 2 million distinct CDR3 sequences, 25% to 35% recorded once. The record originates from a study of identical twins. Study-level findings and limits: There is a chance that invariant MAIT and iNKT cells partially muddied zero-insertion analyses.

Looked up from germline, CDR1 is SGHTA and CDR2 is FQGNSA. Between the trimmed V and J ends, which lost 1 base and 7 bases, there was a span of 11 bases. CDR3 size: 13 residues. This TCR derives from a newborn girl in good health. The source material was cord blood. The gene calls are TRBV7-2 and TRBJ2-7; tentatively, D is TRBD1 (5 bases). CDR3 protein: CASSLVKGNEQYF. In DNA form, the CDR3 reads TGTGCCAGCAGCTTAGTAAAGGGGAATGAGCAGTACTTC.